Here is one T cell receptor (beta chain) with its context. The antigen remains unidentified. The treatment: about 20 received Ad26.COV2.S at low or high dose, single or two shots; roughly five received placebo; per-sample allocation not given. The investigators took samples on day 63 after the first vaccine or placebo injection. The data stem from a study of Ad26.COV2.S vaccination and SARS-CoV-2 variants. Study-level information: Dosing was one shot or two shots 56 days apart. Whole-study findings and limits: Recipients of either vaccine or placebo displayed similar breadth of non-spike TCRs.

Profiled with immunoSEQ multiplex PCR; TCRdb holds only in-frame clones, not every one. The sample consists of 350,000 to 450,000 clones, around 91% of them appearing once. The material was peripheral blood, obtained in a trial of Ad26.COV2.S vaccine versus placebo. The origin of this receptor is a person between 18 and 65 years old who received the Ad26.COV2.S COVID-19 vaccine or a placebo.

The CDR3 reads CASSLPAGASSYNEQFF. Here the CDR3 DNA reads TGTGCCAGCAGCTTACCGGCGGGCGCCAGCTCCTACAATGAGCAGTTCTTC. This chain links TRBV7-2 with TRBJ2-1; perhaps TRBD2 as D (5 bases). Germline CDR1 and CDR2: SGHTA and FQGNSA. This CDR3 spans 17 amino acids. Trimming took 2 bases from V and 0 from J, leaving 14 bases between them.